The clone carrying this TCR beta chain has more than one count but fewer than ten. The data derive from a study of blood T cells in healthy people across ages. The donors, healthy Caucasians from Russia, were aged about 6 to 95. The trim removed 5 bases at V and 6 bases at J, leaving 15 bases unmatched. The CDR3 spans 15 residues. Germline assignment: CDR1 DFQATT and CDR2 SNEGSKA (reference sequence). Next came a second PCR, run for about 7 to 12 cycles, which used a sample-barcoded 5' primer along with a J-beta primer mix. The template-switch adaptor, which had 12 random nucleotides, put a tag on each cDNA molecule. MiXCR was run by TCRdb on the 5' RACE reads, yielding one entry per CDR3 protein. Of some 1.8 million distinct CDR3 sequences listed, approximately 40% are singletons.

Sequencing was carried out using blood. The chain combines TRBV20-1 with TRBJ2-7, with 8 bases matching TRBD1. The TCR was taken from a human donor in good health. CDR3: CSAPYWGRGRSEQYF. The CDR3 DNA is TGCAGTGCTCCCTATTGGGGCAGGGGGCGATCCGAGCAGTACTTC.